The sequence of this T cell receptor (beta chain) was determined in a study of blood T cell repertoires in COVID-19. Overall study context: From T cells, B-cell-depleted T cells, or PBMCs came the material, which was cDNA or gDNA.

In the source study's methods: Counts of nucleated cells, estimated from reference gene primer amplification, were obtained. The table came from immunoSEQ multiplex PCR; TCRdb's copy has only in-frame clones and leaves some out. V and J calls and clone size follow that table, whereas D and trimming were derived from the DNA. The repertoire consists of about 310,000 clones, with 75% to 90% occurring once and the leading ten covering 2.5% to 3.5%. CDR3 length: 15 amino acids. CDR1 and CDR2 (germline): LNHDA, SQIVND (reference sequence). V was trimmed by 2 bases and J by 10 bases, leaving 19 bases between them.

This sequence joins TRBV19 and TRBJ2-3; TRBD1 might be the D (5 bases). Sequenced input: peripheral blood. This TCR was recovered from a woman aged 25 to 45 with COVID-19, enrolled during active disease. The DNA of the CDR3 is TGTGCCAGTAGTATATGGGGAACAGGCCCCACCGCGCAGTATTTT. The encoded protein is CASSIWGTGPTAQYF.